The 11 T cell receptor beta chains given below trace back to one sample, sequenced in a study of blood T cells in healthy people across ages. It was with a sample-barcoded 5' primer and a J-beta primer mix that a second PCR of roughly 7 to 11 cycles was run. TCRdb recomputed calls from the 5' RACE reads with MiXCR, one row per CDR3 protein. The repertoire holds almost 1 million distinct CDR3 sequences, with 51% as singletons. Sequencing used blood. The receptor set was obtained from a woman in her sixties in good health.

This clonotype showed up just a few times. The genes are TRBV30 and TRBJ1-1, with D tentatively TRBD1 (5 bases). V was clipped by 1 base and J by 5 bases, with 17 bases between them. CDR3 length equals 15 residues. The germline gives CDR1 GTSNPN, CDR2 SVGIG (reference sequence). The CDR3 nucleotides are TGTGCCTGGAGTGACACACCGGGGGAGGGAACTGAAGCTTTCTTT. It encodes CAWSDTPGEGTEAFF. Based on the CDR3 plus reference TRBV30 and TRBJ1-1, the full variable domain is SQTIHQWPATLVQPVGSPLSLECTVEGTSNPNLYWYRQAAGRGLQLLFYSVGIGQISSEVPQNLSASRPQDRQFILSSKKLLLSDSGFYLCAWSDTPGEGTEAFFGQGTRLTVV.

The table lists this clonotype with many counts. The chain is built from TRBV4-1 and TRBJ2-7, with 8 bases lining up with TRBD1. This CDR3 contains 15 residues. V trimming: 1 base; J trimming: 3 bases; junction bases outside the gene matches: 5. CDR1 and CDR2 (germline): MGHRA, YSYEKL. CDR3 sequence: CASSQVQGAFYEQYF. CDR3 DNA sequence: TGCGCCAGCAGCCAAGTGCAGGGGGCTTTCTACGAGCAGTACTTC.

The V gene is TRBV5-1, the J gene TRBJ2-1; 13 bases line up with TRBD2. Trimming cost V 2 bases and J 7 bases; bases outside gene matches: 9. The CDR3 contains 17 residues. Germline CDR1 reads SGHRS; CDR2 reads YFSETQ. The CDR3 nucleotides are TGCGCCAGCAGCTTAATCCCCACTAGCGGGAGGGCTAATGAGCAGTTCTTC. Amino acid sequence: CASSLIPTSGRANEQFF. The full variable domain, with the rest looked up from reference TRBV5-1 and TRBJ2-1, is KAGVTQTPRYLIKTRGQQVTLSCSPISGHRSVSWYQQTPGQGLQFLFEYFSETQRNKGNFPGRFSGRQFSNSRSEMNVSTLELGDSALYLCASSLIPTSGRANEQFFGPGTRLTVL.

The CDR3 loop reads CASSYGHPDGLQYF. DNA for the CDR3: TGTGCCAGCAGCTACGGACACCCCGACGGTTTGCAGTACTTC. The V call is TRBV7-2, the J call TRBJ2-7, with a weak D call TRBD1 (5 bases). Trimming removed 4 bases from V and 9 bases from J, with 19 bases in between. Germline CDR1 SGHTA, CDR2 FQGNSA. This CDR3 spans 14 amino acids. Full variable domain (rest looked up from reference TRBV7-2 and TRBJ2-7): GAGVSQSPSNKVTEKGKDVELRCDPISGHTALYWYRQSLGQGLEFLIYFQGNSAPDKSGLPSDRFSAERTGGSVSTLTIQRTQQEDSAVYLCASSYGHPDGLQYFGPGTRLTVT.

In this sample, this clonotype turned up a few times. The rearrangement links TRBV12-3 or TRBV12-4 to TRBJ2-3, with D possibly matching TRBD1 (8 bases). The CDR3 contains 18 residues. V lost 4 bases and J 0 bases, leaving 20 bases between the germline ends. CDR3 sequence reads: CASSWLTGGARSTDTQYF. The CDR3 region has the DNA TGTGCCAGCAGTTGGCTCACAGGGGGGGCCCGGAGCACAGATACGCAGTATTTT.

This clonotype was seen a few times. The chain is built from TRBV6-2 or TRBV6-3 and TRBJ2-6; 11 positions match TRBD1. V lost 4 bases, J lost 2 bases, and 4 bases stayed unmatched. The CDR3 spans 17 residues. Germline V gives CDR1 MNHEY, CDR2 SVGEGT. CDR3 DNA: TGTGCCAGCAGTTCGGGACAGGGGGGCCCTGGGGCCAACGTCCTGACTTTC. This gives the protein CASSSGQGGPGANVLTF.

The chain uses TRBV11-2 and TRBJ2-5, with D unresolved. CDR1 is SGHAT and CDR2 is FQNNGV in the germline V gene. This CDR3 is built from 10 residues. V gave up 2 bases and J gave up 11 bases, with 6 bases separating them. The CDR3 reads CASSLYQQYF. CDR3 in DNA: TGTGCCAGCAGCTTATACCAGCAGTACTTC.

Only a few counts were recorded for this clonotype. The V and J genes are TRBV2 and TRBJ2-7; TRBD1 matches 7 bases. V was pared by 5 bases and J by 4 bases, with 11 bases of the junction left unmatched. CDR3 size: 15 residues. Per germline, CDR1 SNHLY and CDR2 FYNNEI. The CDR3 loop reads CASSYHSTGKYEQYF. The CDR3 DNA follows: TGTGCCAGCAGTTACCATTCGACAGGGAAGTACGAGCAGTACTTC.

The chain couples TRBV20-1 to TRBJ2-1; no reliable D call. Germline values: CDR1 DFQATT, CDR2 SNEGSKA (reference sequence). This CDR3 comprises 13 residues. Trimming cost V 1 base and J 7 bases, with 11 bases left between them. The CDR3 region is CSARGRPINEQFF. CDR3 DNA sequence: TGCAGTGCTAGAGGTCGCCCCATTAATGAGCAGTTCTTC.

This clonotype was found a few times. The chain combines TRBV20-1 with TRBJ2-1; TRBD2 matches 10 bases. Germline CDR1 and CDR2: DFQATT and SNEGSKA (reference sequence). The CDR3 totals 14 residues. V shed 5 bases, J shed 3 bases, and the junction held 4 bases outside the gene matches. CDR3 residues: CSASWTSGYNEQFF. As DNA, the CDR3 is TGCAGTGCTTCCTGGACTAGCGGCTACAATGAGCAGTTCTTC.

This clonotype has only a few counts. This chain uses TRBV7-8 with TRBJ2-7, with TRBD1 matching 9 bases. This CDR3 region has 16 residues. CDR1 SGHVS and CDR2 FQNEAQ come from the germline V gene. J lost 1 base, V lost 1 base, and 5 bases had no gene match. CDR3 coding DNA: TGTGCCAGCAGCTTAGAGGGGGGGACAGGGTCCTACGAGCAGTACTTC. Translation gives CASSLEGGTGSYEQYF.